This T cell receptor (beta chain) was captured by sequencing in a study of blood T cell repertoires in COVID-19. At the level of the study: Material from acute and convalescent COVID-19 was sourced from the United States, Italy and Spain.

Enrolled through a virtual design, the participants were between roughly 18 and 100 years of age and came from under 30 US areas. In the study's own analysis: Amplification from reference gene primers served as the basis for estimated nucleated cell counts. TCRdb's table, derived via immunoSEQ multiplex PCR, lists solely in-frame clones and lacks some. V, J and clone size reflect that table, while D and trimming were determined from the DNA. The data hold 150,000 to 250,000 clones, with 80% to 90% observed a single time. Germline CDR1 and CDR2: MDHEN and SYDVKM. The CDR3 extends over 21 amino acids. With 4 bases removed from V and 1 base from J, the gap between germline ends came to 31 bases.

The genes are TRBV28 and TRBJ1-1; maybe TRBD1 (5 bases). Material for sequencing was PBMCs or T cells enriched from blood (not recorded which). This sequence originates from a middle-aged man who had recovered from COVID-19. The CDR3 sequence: CASSSYISWSRALHSNTEAFF. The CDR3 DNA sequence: TGTGCCAGCAGTTCTTATATTTCCTGGTCCAGGGCCCTACATTCGAACACTGAAGCTTTCTTT. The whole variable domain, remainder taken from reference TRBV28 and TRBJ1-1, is DVKVTQSSRYLVKRTGEKVFLECVQDMDHENMFWYRQDPGLGLRLIYFSYDVKMKEKGDIPEGYSVSREKKERFSLILESASTNQTSMYLCASSSYISWSRALHSNTEAFFGQGTRLTVV.